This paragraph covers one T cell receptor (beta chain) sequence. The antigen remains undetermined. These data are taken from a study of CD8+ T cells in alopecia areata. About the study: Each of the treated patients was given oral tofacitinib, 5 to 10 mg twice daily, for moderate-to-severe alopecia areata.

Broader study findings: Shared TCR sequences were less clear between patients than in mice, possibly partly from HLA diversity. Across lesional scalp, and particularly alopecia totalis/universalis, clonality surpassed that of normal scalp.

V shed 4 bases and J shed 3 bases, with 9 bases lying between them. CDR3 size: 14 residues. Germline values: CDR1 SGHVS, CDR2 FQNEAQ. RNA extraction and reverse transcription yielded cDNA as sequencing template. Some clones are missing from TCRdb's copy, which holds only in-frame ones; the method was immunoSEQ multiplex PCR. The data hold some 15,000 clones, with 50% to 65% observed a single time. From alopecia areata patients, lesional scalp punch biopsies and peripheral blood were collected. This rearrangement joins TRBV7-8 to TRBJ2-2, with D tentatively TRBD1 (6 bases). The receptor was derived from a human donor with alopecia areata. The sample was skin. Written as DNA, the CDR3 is TGTGCCAGCAGCTCAACAGGGTACACCGGGGAGCTGTTTTTT. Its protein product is CASSSTGYTGELFF. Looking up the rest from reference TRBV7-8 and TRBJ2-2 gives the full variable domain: GAGVSQSPRYKVAKRGQDVALRCDPISGHVSLFWYQQALGQGPEFLTYFQNEAQLDKSGLPSDRFFAERPEGSVSTLKIQRTQQEDSAVYLCASSSTGYTGELFFGEGSRLTVL.